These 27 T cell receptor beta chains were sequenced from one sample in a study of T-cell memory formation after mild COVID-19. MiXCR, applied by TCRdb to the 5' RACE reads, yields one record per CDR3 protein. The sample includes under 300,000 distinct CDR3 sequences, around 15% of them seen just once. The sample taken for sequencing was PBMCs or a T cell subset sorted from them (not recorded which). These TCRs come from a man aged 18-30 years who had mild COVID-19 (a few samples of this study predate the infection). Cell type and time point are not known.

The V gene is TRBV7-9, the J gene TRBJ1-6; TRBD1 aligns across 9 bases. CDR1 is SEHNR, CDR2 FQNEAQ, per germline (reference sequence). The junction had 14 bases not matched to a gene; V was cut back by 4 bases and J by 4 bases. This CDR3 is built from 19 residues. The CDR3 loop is CASSSSRPGDRDYNSPLHF. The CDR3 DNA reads TGTGCCAGCAGCTCTAGTCGACCCGGGGACAGGGATTATAATTCACCCCTCCACTTT.

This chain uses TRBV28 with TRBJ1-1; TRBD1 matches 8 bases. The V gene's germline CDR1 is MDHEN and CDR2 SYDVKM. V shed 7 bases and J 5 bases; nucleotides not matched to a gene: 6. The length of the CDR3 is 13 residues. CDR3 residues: CASTPGGSTEAFF. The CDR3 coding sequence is TGTGCCAGCACGCCAGGGGGCAGTACTGAAGCTTTCTTT.

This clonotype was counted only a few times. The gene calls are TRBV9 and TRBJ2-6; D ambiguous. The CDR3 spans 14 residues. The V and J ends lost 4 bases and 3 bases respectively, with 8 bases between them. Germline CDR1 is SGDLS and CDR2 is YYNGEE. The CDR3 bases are TGTGCCAGCAGCCTTTCGGGTGGGGCCAACGTCCTGACTTTC. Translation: CASSLSGGANVLTF.

In nucleotides, the CDR3 is TGTGCCAGCCCCGAAGGGATCAGACAAGAGACCCAGTACTTC. This translates into CASPEGIRQETQYF. The V and J genes are TRBV2 and TRBJ2-5; D unclear. The CDR3 spans 14 residues. V lost 8 bases and J lost 2, with 15 bases in between. Germline V gene data show CDR1 as SNHLY and CDR2 as FYNNEI.

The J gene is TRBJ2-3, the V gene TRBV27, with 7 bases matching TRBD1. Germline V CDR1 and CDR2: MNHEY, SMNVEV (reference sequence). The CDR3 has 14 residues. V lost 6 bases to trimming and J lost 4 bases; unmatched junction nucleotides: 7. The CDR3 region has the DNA TGTGCCAGCAGACTAAAAGGGGGCCCAGATACGCAGTATTTT. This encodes CASRLKGGPDTQYF.

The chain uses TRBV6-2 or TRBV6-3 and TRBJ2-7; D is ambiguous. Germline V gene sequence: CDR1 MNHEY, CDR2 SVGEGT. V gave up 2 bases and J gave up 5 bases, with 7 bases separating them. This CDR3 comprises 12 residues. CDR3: CASSYIRNEQYF. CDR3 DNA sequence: TGTGCCAGCAGTTACATACGGAACGAGCAGTACTTC.

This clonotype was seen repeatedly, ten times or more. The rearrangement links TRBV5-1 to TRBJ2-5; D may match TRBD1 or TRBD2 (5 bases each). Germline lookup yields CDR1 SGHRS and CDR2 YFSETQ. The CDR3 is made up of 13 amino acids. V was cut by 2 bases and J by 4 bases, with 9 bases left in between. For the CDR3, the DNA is TGCGCCAGCAGCTTCTCCGGGGCAGAGACCCAGTACTTC. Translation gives CASSFSGAETQYF.

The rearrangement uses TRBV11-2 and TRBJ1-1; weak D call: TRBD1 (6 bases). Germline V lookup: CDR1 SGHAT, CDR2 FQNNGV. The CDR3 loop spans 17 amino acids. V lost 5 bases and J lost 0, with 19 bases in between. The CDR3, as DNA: TGTGCCAGCAGCAAAGGACAGTTCTCTACCATGAACACTGAAGCTTTCTTT. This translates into CASSKGQFSTMNTEAFF.

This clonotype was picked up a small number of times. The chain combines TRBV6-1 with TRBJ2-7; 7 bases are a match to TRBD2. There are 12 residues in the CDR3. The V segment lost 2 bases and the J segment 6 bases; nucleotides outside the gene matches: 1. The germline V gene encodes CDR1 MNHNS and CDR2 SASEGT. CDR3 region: CASSETGGEQYV. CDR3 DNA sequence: TGTGCCAGCAGTGAAACGGGGGGCGAGCAGTACGTC.

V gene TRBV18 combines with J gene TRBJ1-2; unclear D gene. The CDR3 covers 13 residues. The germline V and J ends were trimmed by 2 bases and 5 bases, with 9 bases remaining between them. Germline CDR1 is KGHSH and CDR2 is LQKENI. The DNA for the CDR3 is TGTGCCAGCTCACCATCACTAGGATATGGCTACACCTTC. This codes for CASSPSLGYGYTF.

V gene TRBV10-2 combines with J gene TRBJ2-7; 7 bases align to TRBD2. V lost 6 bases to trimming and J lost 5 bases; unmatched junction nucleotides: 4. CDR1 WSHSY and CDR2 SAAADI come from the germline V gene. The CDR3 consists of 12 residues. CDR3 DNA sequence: TGCGCCAGCAGAACTAGCGTCCACGAGCAGTACTTC. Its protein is CASRTSVHEQYF.

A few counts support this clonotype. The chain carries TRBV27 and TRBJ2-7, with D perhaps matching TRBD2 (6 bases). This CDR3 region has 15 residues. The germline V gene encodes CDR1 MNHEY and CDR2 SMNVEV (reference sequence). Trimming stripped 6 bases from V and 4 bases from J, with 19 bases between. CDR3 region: CASSRDGRGSYEQYF. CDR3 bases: TGTGCCAGCAGCCGTGACGGGAGAGGTTCTTACGAGCAGTACTTC.

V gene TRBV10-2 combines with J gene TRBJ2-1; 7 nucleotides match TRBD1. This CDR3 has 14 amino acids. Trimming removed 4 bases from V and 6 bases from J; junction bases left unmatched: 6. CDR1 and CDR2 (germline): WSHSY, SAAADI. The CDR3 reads CASSAGGLGNEQFF. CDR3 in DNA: TGCGCCAGCAGTGCAGGGGGTCTCGGCAATGAGCAGTTCTTC.

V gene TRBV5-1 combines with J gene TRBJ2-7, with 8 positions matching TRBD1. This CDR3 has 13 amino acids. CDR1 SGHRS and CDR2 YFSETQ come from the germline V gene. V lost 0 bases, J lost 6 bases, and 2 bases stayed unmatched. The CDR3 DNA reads TGCGCCAGCAGCTTGGGGCAGGGGGCCGAGCAGTACGTC. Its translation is CASSLGQGAEQYV.

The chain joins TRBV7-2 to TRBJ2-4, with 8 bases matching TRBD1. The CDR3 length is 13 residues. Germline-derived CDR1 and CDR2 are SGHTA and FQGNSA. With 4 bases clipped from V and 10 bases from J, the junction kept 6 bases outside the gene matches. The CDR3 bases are TGTGCCAGCAGCTCGACCGACAGGGGTATTCAGTACTTC. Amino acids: CASSSTDRGIQYF.

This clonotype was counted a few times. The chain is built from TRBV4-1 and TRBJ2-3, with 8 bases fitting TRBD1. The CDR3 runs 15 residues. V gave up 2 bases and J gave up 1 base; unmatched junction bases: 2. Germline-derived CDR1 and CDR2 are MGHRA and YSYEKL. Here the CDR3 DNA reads TGCGCCAGCAGCCAATCGGGACAGGGCACAGATACGCAGTATTTT. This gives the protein CASSQSGQGTDTQYF.

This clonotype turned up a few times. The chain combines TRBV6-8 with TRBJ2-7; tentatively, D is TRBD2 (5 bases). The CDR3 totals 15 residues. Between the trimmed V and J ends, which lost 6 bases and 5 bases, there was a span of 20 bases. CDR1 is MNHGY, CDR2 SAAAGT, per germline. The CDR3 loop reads CASSWMRRVGDEQYV. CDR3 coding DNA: TGTGCCAGCAGCTGGATGAGGCGTGTGGGAGACGAGCAGTACGTC.

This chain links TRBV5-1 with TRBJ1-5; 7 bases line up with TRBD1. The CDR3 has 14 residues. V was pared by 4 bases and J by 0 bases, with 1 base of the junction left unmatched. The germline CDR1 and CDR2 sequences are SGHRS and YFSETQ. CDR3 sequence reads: CASSTGDSNQPQHF. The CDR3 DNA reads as TGCGCCAGCAGCACAGGGGATAGCAATCAGCCCCAGCATTTT.

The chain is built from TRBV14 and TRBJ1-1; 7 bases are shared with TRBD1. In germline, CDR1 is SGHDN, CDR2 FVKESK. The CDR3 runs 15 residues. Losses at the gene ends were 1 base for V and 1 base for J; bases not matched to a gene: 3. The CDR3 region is CASSQARGRNTEAFF. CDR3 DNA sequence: TGTGCCAGCAGCCAAGCCAGGGGGAGGAACACTGAAGCTTTCTTT.

CDR3 bases: TGTGCCAGCAGTGCATTGGGGGGGCACTCCTACGAGCAGTACGTC. Translating gives CASSALGGHSYEQYV. The gene calls are TRBV6-1 and TRBJ2-7, with D maybe TRBD2 (7 bases). Between the trimmed V and J ends, which lost 4 bases and 0 bases, there was a span of 13 bases. This CDR3 spans 15 amino acids. Germline V gene lookup returns CDR1 MNHNS and CDR2 SASEGT.

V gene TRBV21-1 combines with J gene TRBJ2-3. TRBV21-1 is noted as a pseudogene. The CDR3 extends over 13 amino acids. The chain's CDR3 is CASSNPYTDTQYF. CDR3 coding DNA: TGTGCCAGCAGCAACCCCTACACAGATACGCAGTATTTT.

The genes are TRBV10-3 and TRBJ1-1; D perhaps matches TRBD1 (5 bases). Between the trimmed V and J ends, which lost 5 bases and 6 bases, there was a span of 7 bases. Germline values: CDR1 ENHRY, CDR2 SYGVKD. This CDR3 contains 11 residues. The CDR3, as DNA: TGTGCCATCAGTTGGGGGTCTGAAGCTTTCTTT. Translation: CAISWGSEAFF.

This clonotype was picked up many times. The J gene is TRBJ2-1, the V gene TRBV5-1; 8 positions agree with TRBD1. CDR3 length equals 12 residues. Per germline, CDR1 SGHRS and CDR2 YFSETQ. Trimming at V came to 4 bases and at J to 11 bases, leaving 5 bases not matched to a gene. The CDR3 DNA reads TGCGCCAGCAGCACCGACAGGGGAAAGCAGTTCTTC. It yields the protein CASSTDRGKQFF. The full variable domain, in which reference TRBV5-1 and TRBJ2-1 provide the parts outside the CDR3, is KAGVTQTPRYLIKTRGQQVTLSCSPISGHRSVSWYQQTPGQGLQFLFEYFSETQRNKGNFPGRFSGRQFSNSRSEMNVSTLELGDSALYLCASSTDRGKQFFGPGTRLTVL.

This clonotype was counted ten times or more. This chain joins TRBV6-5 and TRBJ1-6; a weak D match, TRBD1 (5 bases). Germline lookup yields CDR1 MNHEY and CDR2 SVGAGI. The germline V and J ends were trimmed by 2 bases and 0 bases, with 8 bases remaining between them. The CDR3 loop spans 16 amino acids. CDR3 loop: CASSYRQSSYNSPLHF. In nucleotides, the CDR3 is TGTGCCAGCAGTTACCGACAGAGCTCCTATAATTCACCCCTCCACTTT.

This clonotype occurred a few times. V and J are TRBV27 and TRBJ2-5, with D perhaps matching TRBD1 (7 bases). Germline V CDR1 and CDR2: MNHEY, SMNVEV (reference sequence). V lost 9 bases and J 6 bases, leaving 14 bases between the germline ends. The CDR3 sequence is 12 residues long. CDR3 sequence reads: CASGRRGQTQYF. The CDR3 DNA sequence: TGTGCCAGTGGACGGAGGGGGCAGACCCAGTACTTC.

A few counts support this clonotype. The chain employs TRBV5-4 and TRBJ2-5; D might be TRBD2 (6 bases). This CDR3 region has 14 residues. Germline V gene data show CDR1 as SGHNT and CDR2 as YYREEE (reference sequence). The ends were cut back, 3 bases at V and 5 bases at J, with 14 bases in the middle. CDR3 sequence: CASSSPGAPETQYF. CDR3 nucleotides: TGTGCCAGCAGCTCGCCGGGAGCTCCCGAGACCCAGTACTTC.

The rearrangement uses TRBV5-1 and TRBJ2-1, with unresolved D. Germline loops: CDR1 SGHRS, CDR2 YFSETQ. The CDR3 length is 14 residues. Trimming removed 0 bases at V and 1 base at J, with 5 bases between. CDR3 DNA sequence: TGCGCCAGCAGCTTGGTGAGTTCCTACAATGAGCAGTTCTTC. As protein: CASSLVSSYNEQFF.